Listed below are T cell receptor beta chains from one sample, sequenced in a study of T cells after yellow fever vaccination. TCRdb re-called the 5' RACE reads with MiXCR, one entry per CDR3 protein. Among a few hundred thousand distinct CDR3 sequences listed, roughly 8.4% were seen once. Sample: PBMCs, taken about 41 days after the first yellow fever vaccination. The receptors derive from a man between 18 and 29 years old who received the YFV17D yellow fever vaccine. Each CDR3 is given with its conserved first and last residue. The D gene is left open where the match is weak. Size values are once, few and many counts, or a class for expanded clones, and some rows have none.

clone_size j_call d_call v_call cdr3_aa cdr3_nt
few TRBJ2-7 NA TRBV7-9 CASSSTLGRDNSYEQYF TGTGCCAGCAGCTCAACCCTGGGACGGGATAACTCCTACGAGCAGTACTTC
few TRBJ2-5 NA TRBV5-5 CASSPTPGPQETQYF TGTGCCAGCAGCCCTACCCCCGGACCCCAAGAGACCCAGTACTTC
many TRBJ1-1 NA TRBV4-1 CASSLLGMNTEAFF TGCGCCAGCAGCCTTCTAGGGATGAACACTGAAGCTTTCTTT
NA TRBJ2-2 NA TRBV4-1 CASSQAPGELFF TGCGCCAGCAGCCAAGCCCCCGGGGAGCTGTTTTTT
NA TRBJ2-5 TRBD1 TRBV7-2 CASRLGGQETQYF TGTGCCAGCAGATTAGGGGGCCAGGAGACCCAGTACTTC
few TRBJ1-1 NA TRBV20-1 CSPQSGAEAFF TGCAGTCCCCAGTCGGGGGCTGAAGCTTTCTTT
NA TRBJ1-6 TRBD1 TRBV7-2 CASSFDRGRNSPLHF TGTGCCAGCAGCTTTGACAGGGGGCGGAATTCACCCCTCCACTTT
NA TRBJ2-7 TRBD1 TRBV13 CASSSGQEPLTRYEQYF TGTGCCAGCAGCTCGGGACAGGAGCCACTGACTCGCTACGAGCAGTACTTC
NA TRBJ2-1 NA TRBV5-1 CASSSGVQSSYNEQFF TGCGCCAGCAGCTCAGGTGTGCAGAGCTCCTACAATGAGCAGTTCTTC
few TRBJ2-4 NA TRBV9 CASSAGPPTLAKNIQYF TGTGCCAGCAGCGCGGGTCCCCCCACACTAGCCAAAAACATTCAGTACTTC
NA TRBJ2-3 TRBD1 TRBV7-8 CASSLQGVGDTQYF TGTGCCAGCAGCTTACAGGGGGTTGGAGATACGCAGTATTTT
NA TRBJ1-1 TRBD1 TRBV7-9 CASSLKGTGGAFF TGTGCCAGCAGCCTCAAAGGGACAGGGGGAGCTTTCTTT
few TRBJ2-1 NA TRBV19 CASSHQGLDFSYNEQFF TGTGCCAGTAGCCACCAGGGGTTGGACTTCTCCTACAATGAGCAGTTCTTC
many TRBJ1-4 NA TRBV7-2 CASSFQSVKTGEKLFF TGTGCCAGCAGCTTCCAGTCGGTAAAGACGGGTGAAAAACTGTTTTTT
NA TRBJ1-6 NA TRBV27 CASSSPVRSSYNSPLHF TGTGCCAGCAGTTCCCCGGTGAGGAGCTCCTATAATTCACCCCTCCACTTT
NA TRBJ2-3 NA TRBV5-8 CASSLAGQPDTQYF TGTGCCAGCAGCTTGGCCGGACAGCCGGATACGCAGTATTTT
few TRBJ1-1 NA TRBV6-5 CASSWGKMNTEAFF TGTGCCAGCAGTTGGGGTAAGATGAACACTGAAGCTTTCTTT
NA TRBJ2-3 NA TRBV27 CASRSGSSTDTQYF TGTGCCAGCAGGTCCGGGTCCAGCACAGATACGCAGTATTTT
NA TRBJ2-7 NA TRBV4-1 CASSQGGGVPSYEQYF TGCGCCAGCAGCCAAGGCGGCGGGGTCCCCTCCTACGAGCAGTACTTC
NA TRBJ2-3 NA TRBV9 CASSVATQRDTQYF TGTGCCAGCAGCGTAGCTACCCAGCGAGATACGCAGTATTTT
NA TRBJ2-3 NA TRBV10-3 CAIRGGSTDTQYF TGTGCCATCCGAGGGGGTTCCACAGATACGCAGTATTTT
NA TRBJ1-2 NA TRBV7-9 CASSLEWEINYGYTF TGTGCCAGCAGCTTAGAGTGGGAGATTAACTATGGCTACACCTTC
NA TRBJ2-1 NA TRBV20-1 CSAGGLAAGIYNEQFF TGCAGTGCTGGGGGACTGGCGGCGGGCATCTACAATGAGCAGTTCTTC
few TRBJ1-2 NA TRBV5-1 CASSFRDTPKGYTF TGCGCCAGCAGCTTTAGGGACACGCCAAAAGGCTACACCTTC
few TRBJ1-1 TRBD1 TRBV27 CASSTGTGYTEAFF TGTGCCAGCAGTACCGGGACAGGCTACACTGAAGCTTTCTTT
few TRBJ1-2 TRBD1 TRBV29-1 CSVEVGTGGGYTF TGCAGCGTTGAAGTTGGGACAGGCGGGGGCTACACCTTC
NA TRBJ2-3 NA TRBV5-6 CASSPGVVGTDTQYF TGTGCCAGCAGTCCAGGGGTTGTTGGTACAGATACGCAGTATTTT
NA TRBJ1-3 NA TRBV25-1 CASGTDGNTIYF TGTGCCAGCGGGACTGACGGAAACACCATATATTTT
NA TRBJ2-5 TRBD1 TRBV7-7 CASSPDRGTQYF TGTGCTAGCAGCCCGGACAGGGGGACCCAGTACTTC
few TRBJ1-1 NA TRBV20-1 CSARVTGQDTEAFF TGCAGTGCTAGAGTCACCGGTCAGGACACTGAAGCTTTCTTT
many TRBJ2-5 NA TRBV11-2 CASSLGTTQETQYF TGTGCCAGCAGCTTAGGGACTACGCAAGAGACCCAGTACTTC
NA TRBJ2-3 TRBD1 TRBV6-1 CASSRGWTGGNSDTQYF TGTGCCAGCAGCCGGGGGTGGACAGGGGGCAATTCGGATACGCAGTATTTT
few TRBJ1-6 NA TRBV6-2/TRBV6-3 CASSLQDPNLSPLHF TGTGCCAGCAGCCTCCAGGACCCTAATTTGTCACCCCTCCACTTT
NA TRBJ2-5 NA TRBV7-3 CASSLVWQEKETQYF TGTGCCAGCAGCTTGGTGTGGCAGGAGAAAGAGACCCAGTACTTC
once TRBJ2-6 NA TRBV6-4 CASGHSGANVLTF TGTGCCAGCGGGCACTCTGGGGCCAACGTCCTGACTTTC
NA TRBJ2-1 NA TRBV14 CASSRGLAFPYNEQFF TGTGCCAGCAGCCGAGGATTAGCGTTTCCCTACAATGAGCAGTTCTTC
NA TRBJ2-3 NA TRBV29-1 CSVEQGTDTQYF TGCAGCGTTGAACAGGGGACAGATACGCAGTATTTT
few TRBJ2-2 NA TRBV11-2 CASSFTAGELFF TGTGCCAGCAGCTTCACCGCCGGGGAGCTGTTTTTT
NA TRBJ1-5 TRBD1 TRBV19 CASSTNGRQGWHF TGTGCCAGTAGTACAAACGGTCGACAGGGGTGGCATTTT
NA TRBJ1-1 NA TRBV11-1 CASSPRESGTEAFF TGTGCCAGCAGCCCCCGGGAGTCGGGCACTGAAGCTTTCTTT
few TRBJ2-7 TRBD1 TRBV9 CASSVGWTGYESYEQYF TGTGCCAGCAGCGTAGGGTGGACAGGGTACGAGTCCTACGAGCAGTACTTC
many TRBJ1-5 NA TRBV7-2 CASSLFLGGNQPQHF TGTGCCAGCAGCTTATTCTTGGGCGGCAATCAGCCCCAGCATTTT